The clone carrying this TCR beta chain was counted at least ten times. Its antigen is not identified. This sample stems from a study of T cells in Graves' hyperthyroidism and ophthalmopathy. Germline assignment: CDR1 DFQATT and CDR2 SNEGSKA (reference sequence). Between the trimmed V and J ends, which lost 3 bases and 4 bases, there was a span of 17 bases. This CDR3 is 15 amino acids long. From RNA transcripts, TCR beta CDR3 regions were amplified. With the HTBI primer set, the TCR CDR3 went through a first round of RT-PCR. TCRdb used MiXCR to reprocess the multiplex PCR reads, holding one entry per CDR3 protein. The sample has around 200,000 distinct CDR3 sequences; 15% to 20% are singletons. Whole-study results and caveats: Prediction of ophthalmopathy progression came a median around 6.5 months pre-onset. Most thyroid clonotypes that were expanded above 0.001 also turned up in blood.

Sequencing was done on a sample of blood. The chain carries TRBV20-1 and TRBJ2-3; weak D call: TRBD1 (7 bases). This receptor was obtained from a man aged 40-50 years with Graves' hyperthyroidism. The CDR3 spells CSASKGGGGADTQYF. CDR3 in DNA: TGCAGTGCTAGTAAGGGCGGAGGGGGCGCAGATACGCAGTATTTT.